A single T cell receptor (beta chain) is shown here with its context. The sample is drawn from a study of T cell responses to AZD1222 COVID-19 vaccine. V lost 3 bases to trimming and J lost 2 bases, with 8 bases between them. The CDR3 has 14 amino acids. The V gene's germline CDR1 is PRHDT and CDR2 FYEKMQ (reference sequence). Repertoires were generated with immunoSEQ multiplex PCR, while TCRdb's copy carries only in-frame clones and drops some. Seen here are 85,000 to 120,000 clones, roughly 91% observed once, and the top ten hold 7.5% to 9%. This receptor was identified in an adult who received the AZD1222 COVID-19 vaccine. This specimen was peripheral blood, taken 28 days after the second AZD1222 dose. The genes are TRBV13 and TRBJ1-5; D is unclear. The CDR3 coding sequence is TGTGCCAGCAGCTTGGGCGCGGGCAATCAGCCCCAGCATTTT. Protein sequence: CASSLGAGNQPQHF.